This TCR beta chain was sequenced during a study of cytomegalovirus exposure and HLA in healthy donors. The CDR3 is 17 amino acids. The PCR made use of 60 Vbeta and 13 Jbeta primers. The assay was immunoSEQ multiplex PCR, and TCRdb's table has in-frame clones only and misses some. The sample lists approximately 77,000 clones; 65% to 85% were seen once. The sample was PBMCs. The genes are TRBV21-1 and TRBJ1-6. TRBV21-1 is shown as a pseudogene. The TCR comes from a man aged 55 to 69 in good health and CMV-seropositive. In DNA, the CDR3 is TGTGCCAGCAGCACTTCGAAGCTGAGCTCCTATAATTCACCCCTCCACTTT. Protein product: CASSTSKLSSYNSPLHF.